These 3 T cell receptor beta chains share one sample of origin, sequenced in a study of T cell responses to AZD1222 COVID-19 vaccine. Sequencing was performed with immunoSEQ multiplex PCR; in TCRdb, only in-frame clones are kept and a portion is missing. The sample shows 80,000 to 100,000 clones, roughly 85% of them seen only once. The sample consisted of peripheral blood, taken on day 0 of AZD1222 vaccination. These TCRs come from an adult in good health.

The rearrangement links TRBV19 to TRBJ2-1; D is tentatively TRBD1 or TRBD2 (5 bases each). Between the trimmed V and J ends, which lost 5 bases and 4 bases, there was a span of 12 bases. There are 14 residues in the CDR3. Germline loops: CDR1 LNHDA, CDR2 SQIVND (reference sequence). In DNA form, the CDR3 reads TGTGCCAGTAGTGAGGGCAGGGAATACAATGAGCAGTTCTTC. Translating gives CASSEGREYNEQFF.

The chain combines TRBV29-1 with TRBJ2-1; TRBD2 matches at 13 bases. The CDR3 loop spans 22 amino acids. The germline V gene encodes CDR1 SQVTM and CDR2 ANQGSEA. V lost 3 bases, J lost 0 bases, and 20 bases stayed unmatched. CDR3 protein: CSVDPGTSGTLSTVSSYNEQFF. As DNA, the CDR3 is TGCAGCGTTGACCCCGGGACTAGCGGGACTCTGTCAACGGTTAGCTCCTACAATGAGCAGTTCTTC.

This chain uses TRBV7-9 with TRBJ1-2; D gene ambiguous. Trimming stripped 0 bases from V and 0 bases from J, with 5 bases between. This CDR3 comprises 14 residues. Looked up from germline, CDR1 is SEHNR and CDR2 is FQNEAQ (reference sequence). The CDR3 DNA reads TGTGCCAGCAGCTTAGCGCCGTCTAACTATGGCTACACCTTC. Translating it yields CASSLAPSNYGYTF.